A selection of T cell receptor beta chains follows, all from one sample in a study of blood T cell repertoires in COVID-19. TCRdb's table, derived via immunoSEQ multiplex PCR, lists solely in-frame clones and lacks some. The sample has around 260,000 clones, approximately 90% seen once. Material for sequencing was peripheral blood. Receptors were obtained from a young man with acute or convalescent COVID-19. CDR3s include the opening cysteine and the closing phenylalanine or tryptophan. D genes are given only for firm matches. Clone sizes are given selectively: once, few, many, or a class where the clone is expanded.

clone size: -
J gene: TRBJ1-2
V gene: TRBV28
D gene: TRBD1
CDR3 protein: CASSFSTGGHYGYTF
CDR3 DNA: TGTGCCAGCAGTTTTAGTACAGGGGGGCACTATGGCTACACCTTC

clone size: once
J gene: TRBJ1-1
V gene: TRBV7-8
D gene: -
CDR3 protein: CASSLEGQKNTEAFF
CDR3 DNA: TGTGCCAGCAGCTTAGAAGGACAGAAGAACACTGAAGCTTTCTTT

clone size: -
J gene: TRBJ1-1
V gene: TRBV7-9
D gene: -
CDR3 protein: CASSFDRQGGSEAFF
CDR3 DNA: TGTGCCAGCAGCTTCGACCGGCAGGGAGGGTCCGAAGCTTTCTTT

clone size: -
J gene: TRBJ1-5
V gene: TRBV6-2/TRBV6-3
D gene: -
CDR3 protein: CASSWGGNNQPQHF
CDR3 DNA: TGTGCCAGCAGTTGGGGGGGAAACAATCAGCCCCAGCATTTT

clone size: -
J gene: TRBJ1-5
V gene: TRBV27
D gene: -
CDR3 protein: CASSLSIEDINQPQHF
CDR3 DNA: TGTGCCAGCAGTTTATCGATCGAGGACATCAATCAGCCCCAGCATTTT

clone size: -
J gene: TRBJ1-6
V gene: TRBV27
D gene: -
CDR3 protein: CASSLLNSPLHF
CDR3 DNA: TGTGCCAGCAGTCTCCTTAATTCACCCCTCCACTTT

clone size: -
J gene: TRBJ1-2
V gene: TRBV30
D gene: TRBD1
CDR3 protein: CAWIPRGRDGYTF
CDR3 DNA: TGTGCCTGGATTCCAAGGGGGCGAGATGGCTACACCTTC

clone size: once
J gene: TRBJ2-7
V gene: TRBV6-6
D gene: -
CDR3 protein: CASRNREYEQYF
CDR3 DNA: TGTGCCAGCAGGAACAGGGAATACGAGCAGTACTTC

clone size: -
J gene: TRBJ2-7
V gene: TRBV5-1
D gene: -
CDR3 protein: CASSFSLRGGAGSYEQYF
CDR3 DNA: TGCGCCAGCAGCTTTTCTCTCCGTGGGGGGGCGGGCTCCTACGAGCAGTACTTC

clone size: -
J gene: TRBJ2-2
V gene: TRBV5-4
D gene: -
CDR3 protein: CASSFPGMVVNTGELFF
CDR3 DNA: TGTGCCAGCAGCTTCCCAGGGATGGTAGTGAACACCGGGGAGCTGTTTTTT

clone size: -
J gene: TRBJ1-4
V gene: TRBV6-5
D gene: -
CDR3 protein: CASRSEEKLFF
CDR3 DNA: TGTGCCAGCAGATCGGAGGAAAAACTGTTTTTT

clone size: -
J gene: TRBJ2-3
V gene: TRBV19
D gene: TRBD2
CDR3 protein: CASSILRGGTDTQYF
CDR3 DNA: TGTGCCAGTAGTATACTGCGGGGGGGCACAGATACGCAGTATTTT

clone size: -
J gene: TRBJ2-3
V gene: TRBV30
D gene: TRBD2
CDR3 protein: CAWSVGTSGRRRTDTQYF
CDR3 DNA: TGTGCCTGGAGTGTAGGGACTAGCGGGAGAAGGCGAACAGATACGCAGTATTTT

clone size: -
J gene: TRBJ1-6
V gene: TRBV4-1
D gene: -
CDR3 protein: CASSQEGSGISYNSPLHF
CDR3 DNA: TGCGCCAGCAGCCAAGAAGGGTCCGGGATCTCCTATAATTCACCCCTCCACTTT

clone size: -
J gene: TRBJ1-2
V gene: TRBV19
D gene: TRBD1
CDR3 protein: CASQIQGALIGYGYTF
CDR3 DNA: TGTGCCAGCCAAATACAGGGGGCGTTAATTGGCTATGGCTACACCTTC

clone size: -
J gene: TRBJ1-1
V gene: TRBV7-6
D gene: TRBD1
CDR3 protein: CASSLPGQGREAFF
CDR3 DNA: TGTGCCAGCAGCCTGCCGGGACAGGGGAGGGAAGCTTTCTTT

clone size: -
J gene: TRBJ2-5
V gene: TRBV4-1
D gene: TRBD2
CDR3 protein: CASSQVAGDQETQYF
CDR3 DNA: TGCGCCAGCAGCCAAGTAGCGGGGGACCAAGAGACCCAGTACTTC

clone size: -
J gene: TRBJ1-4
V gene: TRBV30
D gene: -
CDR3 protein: CAWSAQAEKLFF
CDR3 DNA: TGTGCCTGGAGTGCACAGGCAGAAAAACTGTTTTTT

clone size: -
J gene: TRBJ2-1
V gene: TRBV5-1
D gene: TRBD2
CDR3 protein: CASSLVTGGLNEQFF
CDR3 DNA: TGCGCCAGCAGCTTGGTTACGGGGGGGTTAAATGAGCAGTTCTTC

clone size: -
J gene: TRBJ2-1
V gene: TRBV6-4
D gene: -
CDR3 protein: CASSDKGGGHDRNEQFF
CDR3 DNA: TGTGCCAGCAGTGACAAGGGGGGGGGCCATGATAGAAATGAGCAGTTCTTC

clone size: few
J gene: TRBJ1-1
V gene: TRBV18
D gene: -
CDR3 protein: CASSPETNTEAFF
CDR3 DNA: TGTGCCAGCTCACCGGAGACGAACACTGAAGCTTTCTTT

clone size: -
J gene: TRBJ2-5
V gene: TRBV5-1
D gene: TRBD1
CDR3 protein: CASSFPPGQGEETQYF
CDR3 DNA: TGCGCCAGCAGCTTTCCCCCGGGACAGGGCGAAGAGACCCAGTACTTC

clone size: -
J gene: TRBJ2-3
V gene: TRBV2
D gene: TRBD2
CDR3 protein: CASSVRAGDTDTQYF
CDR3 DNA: TGTGCCAGCAGTGTAAGAGCGGGGGACACAGATACGCAGTATTTT

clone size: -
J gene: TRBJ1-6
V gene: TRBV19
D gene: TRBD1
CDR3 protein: CASSIQGANSPLHF
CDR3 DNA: TGTGCCAGTAGTATTCAGGGGGCCAATTCACCCCTCCACTTT

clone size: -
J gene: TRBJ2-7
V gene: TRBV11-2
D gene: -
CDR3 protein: CASSFGQGPFYEQYF
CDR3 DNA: TGTGCCAGCAGCTTTGGTCAGGGTCCGTTCTACGAGCAGTACTTC

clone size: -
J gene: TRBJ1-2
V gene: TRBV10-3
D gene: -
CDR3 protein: CAITEDSPYGYTF
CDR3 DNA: TGTGCCATCACCGAGGACTCGCCTTATGGCTACACCTTC

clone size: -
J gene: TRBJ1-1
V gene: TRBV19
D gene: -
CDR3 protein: CASRPVGGTEAFF
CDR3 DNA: TGTGCCAGCAGACCTGTCGGAGGTACTGAAGCTTTCTTT

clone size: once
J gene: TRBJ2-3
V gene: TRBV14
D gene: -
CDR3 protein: CASSQDYSYSTDTQYF
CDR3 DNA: TGTGCCAGCAGCCAAGATTACAGCTATAGCACAGATACGCAGTATTTT

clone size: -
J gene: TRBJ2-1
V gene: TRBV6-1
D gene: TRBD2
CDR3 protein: CASSDLAGGYNEQFF
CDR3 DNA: TGTGCCAGCAGTGATTTAGCGGGGGGATACAATGAGCAGTTCTTC

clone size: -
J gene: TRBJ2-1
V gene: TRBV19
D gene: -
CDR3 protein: CASSKQGGSYNEQFF
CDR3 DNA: TGTGCCAGTAGTAAACAGGGGGGGTCCTACAATGAGCAGTTCTTC

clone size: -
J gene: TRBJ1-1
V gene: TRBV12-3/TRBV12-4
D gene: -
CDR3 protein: CASSLSRNTEAFF
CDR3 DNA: TGTGCCAGCAGTTTATCCAGGAACACTGAAGCTTTCTTT

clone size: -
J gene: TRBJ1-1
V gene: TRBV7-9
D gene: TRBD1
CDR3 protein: CASSLGQSTEAFF
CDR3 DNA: TGTGCCAGCAGCTTGGGACAGAGCACTGAAGCTTTCTTT

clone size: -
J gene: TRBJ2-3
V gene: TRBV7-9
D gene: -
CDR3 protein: CASSLEFAGNTQYF
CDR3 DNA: TGTGCCAGCAGCTTAGAATTTGCGGGGAATACGCAGTATTTT

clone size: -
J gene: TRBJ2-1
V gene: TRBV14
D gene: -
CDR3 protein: CASSQDFNLGSYNEQFF
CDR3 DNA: TGTGCCAGCAGCCAAGATTTCAATCTAGGATCCTACAATGAGCAGTTCTTC

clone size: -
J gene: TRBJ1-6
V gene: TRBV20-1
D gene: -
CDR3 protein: CSASGGGRGSPLHF
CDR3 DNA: TGCAGTGCTAGTGGCGGGGGAAGGGGTTCACCCCTCCACTTT